What follows are 10 T cell receptor beta chains derived from one specimen sequenced in a study of blood T cell repertoires in COVID-19. The repertoire was sequenced with immunoSEQ multiplex PCR; TCRdb's copy has only in-frame clones and lacks some. This table holds fewer than 85,000 clones, about 87% found once. Specimen: peripheral blood. These receptors were obtained from a human donor in a cohort sampled during active COVID-19.

This rearrangement joins TRBV11-2 to TRBJ2-5, with 9 nucleotides matching TRBD2. Germline V CDR1 and CDR2: SGHAT, FQNNGV. The V gene end was trimmed by 1 base and the J gene end by 1 base; junction bases not matched to a gene: 4. This CDR3 is 16 amino acids long. The CDR3 loop is CASSLAASGVQETQYF. The CDR3 DNA sequence: TGTGCCAGCAGCTTAGCGGCTAGCGGGGTCCAAGAGACCCAGTACTTC.

The chain combines TRBV28 with TRBJ1-2; no reliable D call. Germline assignment: CDR1 MDHEN and CDR2 SYDVKM. The CDR3 has 11 amino acids. Trimming shortened V by 6 bases and J by 5 bases, and 7 bases separated the two germline ends. CDR3 nucleotides: TGTGCCAGCAGGCAGGATTATGGCTACACCTTC. As protein: CASRQDYGYTF.

The chain couples TRBV4-1 to TRBJ2-3; D perhaps matches TRBD1 (6 bases). There are 16 residues in the CDR3. CDR1 and CDR2 from the germline V gene are MGHRA and YSYEKL. V was shortened by 1 base and J by 5 bases, with 16 bases between the two germline ends. The CDR3: CASSQGGGLGRDTQYF. CDR3 bases: TGCGCCAGCAGCCAAGGTGGGGGCTTGGGTCGAGATACGCAGTATTTT.

The chain couples TRBV4-2 to TRBJ1-2; 7 nucleotides line up with TRBD1. This CDR3 is 16 amino acids long. With V trimmed by 1 base and J by 6 bases, 11 bases remained unmatched. Germline CDR1 and CDR2: LGHNA and YNFKEQ. The CDR3 here is CASSQAIQGGGDGYTF. The CDR3 nucleotides read TGTGCCAGCAGCCAAGCCATCCAAGGAGGGGGCGATGGCTACACCTTC.

The CDR3 DNA follows: TGTGCCAGCTCACCTAGGACTAGCGGGAGAAGGTACGAGCAGTACTTC. Translated, it gives CASSPRTSGRRYEQYF. The V and J genes are TRBV18 and TRBJ2-7; 13 nucleotides align to TRBD2. The CDR3 consists of 16 residues. Germline loops: CDR1 KGHSH, CDR2 LQKENI. V trimming: 3 bases; J trimming: 4 bases; junction bases outside the gene matches: 6.

The chain links TRBV12-3 or TRBV12-4 to TRBJ1-1; a weak D match, TRBD1 (6 bases). V gave up 5 bases and J gave up 6 bases, with 13 bases separating them. CDR3 length equals 13 residues. CDR3 sequence reads: CASSPRGGPEAFF. CDR3 nucleotides: TGTGCCAGCAGTCCACGGGGGGGGCCTGAAGCTTTCTTT.

V and J are TRBV15 and TRBJ2-5, with 7 bases lining up with TRBD2. V lost 3 bases, J lost 4 bases, and 5 bases stayed unmatched. Germline V gene data show CDR1 as LNHNV and CDR2 as YYDKDF (reference sequence). The CDR3 is 14 amino acids. The CDR3 region is CATSSRGGGETQYF. The CDR3 DNA sequence: TGTGCCACCAGCAGCCGCGGGGGAGGAGAGACCCAGTACTTC.

The rearrangement joins TRBV5-1 to TRBJ2-4, with a tentative D call TRBD2 (5 bases). Deletions cut 1 base from V and 8 bases from J, with 13 bases between. CDR1 is SGHRS, CDR2 YFSETQ, per germline. The CDR3 spans 14 residues. Here the CDR3 DNA reads TGCGCCAGCAGCTTGTTCCCGGGTAGCGACATTCAGTACTTC. Translation: CASSLFPGSDIQYF.

The chain uses TRBV10-1 and TRBJ2-1, with 10 bases matching TRBD2. V shed 6 bases, J shed 7 bases, and the junction held 6 bases outside the gene matches. The length of the CDR3 is 14 residues. Germline CDR1 reads WNHNN; CDR2 reads SYGVQD (reference sequence). The CDR3 reads CASSSSGGLNEQFF. The CDR3 DNA reads TGCGCCAGCAGCTCTAGCGGGGGTTTAAATGAGCAGTTCTTC.

In its sample, this clone was seen once. The V call is TRBV4-1, the J call TRBJ1-1, with D possibly TRBD1 on 6 matching bases. The germline gives CDR1 MGHRA, CDR2 YSYEKL. Deletions cut 4 bases from V and 4 bases from J, with 13 bases between. This CDR3 has 14 amino acids. The DNA for the CDR3 is TGCGCCAGCAGCCTAGGGGGGGAGAGCACTGAAGCTTTCTTT. This gives the protein CASSLGGESTEAFF.